One TCR beta chain is described in this entry. Its binding antigen is unknown. The protocol used for the library was 5' RACE. Preparation of each TCR library used 3,000 to 3,500 ng of total RNA. For each sample, cDNA synthesis was carried out in eight separate reactions using SMARTScribe reverse transcriptase. Unique molecular identifiers containing a 6-nucleotide sample barcode were introduced through template switching during cDNA synthesis. TCRalpha and TCRbeta cDNA was amplified by two nested PCRs of roughly 16 and 10 cycles, with bead purification after each PCR. Before amplification, the cDNA was both treated with uracil DNA-glycosylase and purified with the QIAquick PCR purification kit. In the second PCR, Illumina TruSeq-compatible adapters and sample-specific barcodes were added. Library quality and concentration were assessed using TapeStation and Qubit, and approximately 5 ng of each library was pooled. Sequencing of the pooled libraries was done on an Illumina HiSeq2500 single-index Rapid Run using custom sequencing primers and 2 x 100 bp reads. Per the original workflow: PCR and sequencing errors were corrected by UMI-based consensus assembly using MiGEC version 1.2.6. MiXCR version 2.1.1 was used to carry out V(D)J alignment, clonotype assembly and CDR3 extraction. Normalisation of gene usage, clonotype sharing and MAIT/NKT TCR abundance was achieved by analysing the top 1000, 10 000 and 20 000 clonotypes per sample. After downsampling to 27 000 UMIs, diversity was calculated as the inverse Simpson index using the vegan R package. Statistical testing used paired Mann-Whitney U tests on the discordant twin pairs and applied Benjamini-Hochberg correction for multiple testing. TCRdb reprocessed the reads; each CDR3 protein sequence makes one entry, and DNA is unavailable. TCRdb, not the original authors, processed these V and J calls. The sample's table covers about 200,000 distinct CDR3 sequences. The ten largest clones take up 6% to 9% of the sample.

From the cysteine up to the phenylalanine, the CDR3 has a length of 15 residues. Only the protein is available. From each donor, a roughly 2.7 ml peripheral blood sample was collected into PAXgene tubes and kept at -80 degrees C. Total RNA was isolated from whole blood with the PAXgene blood miRNA kit on an automated QIAcube, without T cell sorting. Peripheral blood from monozygotic twin pairs, either concordant or discordant for inflammatory bowel disease, underwent deep TCRalpha and TCRbeta repertoire profiling that used unique molecular barcoding. Smoking habits were recorded for all twin pairs, and individuals were classified as current, former or never smokers. This entry is derived from a study of monozygotic twins with inflammatory bowel disease (dated by TCRdb to the late 2010s). Background for the entire study: A total of some 30 monozygotic twin pairs were included in the full study, comprising nine German pairs (four IBD-concordant, five IBD-discordant) and 19 IBD-discordant Danish pairs. The search for disease-associated traits relied mainly on comparing, within discordant pairs, IBD patients with their genetically identical healthy co-twins. Each individual had, on average, about 151 000 unique TCRalpha sequences and 181 000 unique TCRbeta sequences available for analysis. What the research found in general, with its limitations: Compared with healthy twins, IBD patients had fewer clonotypes in common with other individuals, a difference most pronounced in patients showing signs of disease activity. The analysis was unable to tell apart different T cell subtypes. Repertoire similarity did not differ between concordant and discordant twins, which could be due to limited statistical power. The results gave no support for a single strong signal or clonotype linked to IBD. IBD patients had lower TCRbeta repertoire diversity, measured by the inverse Simpson index, than their healthy co-twins. Because patients received different immunosuppressive treatments, the repertoires may have picked up extra background noise and variability between individuals.

The chain joins TRBV12-3 or TRBV12-4 to TRBJ2-2; TCRdb's assignment of TRBD1 cannot be checked, as there is no DNA. This receptor was obtained from a human donor with ulcerative colitis or Crohn's disease, or a healthy co-twin of an affected twin (not recorded which). The source material was blood. The CDR3 corresponds to CASSLAQGVTGELFF.